The 32 T cell receptor beta chains below come from one sample, sequenced in a study of blood T cell repertoires in COVID-19. Clones were sequenced by immunoSEQ multiplex PCR, and TCRdb holds only the in-frame ones, with some missing. Among approximately 300,000 clones listed, approximately 92% were seen once. Input material: PBMCs or T cells enriched from blood (not recorded which). The receptors originated from a woman aged 30 to 39 who had recovered from COVID-19.

The V gene is TRBV7-8, the J gene TRBJ2-7; D ambiguous. CDR3 length: 14 residues. Trimming removed 2 bases from V and 2 bases from J, with 10 bases in between. Germline assignment: CDR1 SGHVS and CDR2 FQNEAQ. As DNA, the CDR3 is TGTGCCAGCAGCTTACGCCGGAGTACCTACGAGCAGTACTTC. As protein: CASSLRRSTYEQYF.

J is TRBJ2-1 and V is TRBV18; 9 bases map to TRBD2. CDR1 is KGHSH and CDR2 is LQKENI in the germline V gene. The trim removed 5 bases at V and 8 bases at J, leaving 4 bases unmatched. The CDR3 sequence is 13 residues long. The CDR3 reads CASSFGTSYEQFF. Here the CDR3 DNA reads TGTGCCAGCTCATTCGGGACTAGCTATGAGCAGTTCTTC.

The chain combines TRBV5-6 with TRBJ1-3, with 9 bases lining up with TRBD1. CDR1 is SGHDT and CDR2 is YYEEEE in the germline V gene. The V gene end was trimmed by 5 bases and the J gene end by 4 bases; junction bases not matched to a gene: 4. The CDR3 consists of 14 residues. CDR3 protein: CASRQGAGGNTIYF. Written as DNA, the CDR3 is TGTGCCAGCAGACAGGGGGCTGGGGGAAACACCATATATTTT.

This chain joins TRBV28 and TRBJ1-2, with 8 nucleotides matching TRBD1. J lost 6 bases, V lost 2 bases, and 11 bases had no gene match. The germline gives CDR1 MDHEN, CDR2 SYDVKM. CDR3 length equals 16 residues. This CDR3 is CASSLMGIQGVDGYTF. DNA for the CDR3: TGTGCCAGCAGTTTAATGGGAATACAGGGGGTCGATGGCTACACCTTC.

The chain carries TRBV6-5 and TRBJ2-2; the D gene is possibly TRBD1 (6 bases). Germline V CDR1 and CDR2: MNHEY, SVGAGI. V was clipped by 5 bases and J by 3 bases, with 13 bases between them. This CDR3 region has 15 residues. This CDR3 reads CASSHRVLDTGELFF. CDR3 nucleotides: TGTGCCAGCAGTCACAGGGTCTTAGACACCGGGGAGCTGTTTTTT.

The V and J genes are TRBV7-2 and TRBJ2-7; 11 bases line up with TRBD2. V was clipped by 1 base and J by 4 bases; unmatched bases: 3. This CDR3 is 15 amino acids long. Germline CDR1 is SGHTA and CDR2 is FQGNSA. CDR3 protein: CASSLELAGGYEQYF. The CDR3 bases are TGTGCCAGCAGCTTAGAGCTAGCGGGGGGTTACGAGCAGTACTTC.

This clone was counted once. The chain uses TRBV28 and TRBJ1-4; D might be TRBD1 (5 bases). The length of the CDR3 is 13 residues. Germline CDR1 MDHEN, CDR2 SYDVKM. V was cut by 5 bases and J by 10 bases, with 14 bases left in between. This CDR3 reads CASSTGGAGKLFF. In nucleotides, the CDR3 is TGTGCCAGCAGTACAGGAGGGGCCGGAAAACTGTTTTTT.

The chain couples TRBV2 to TRBJ2-1, with 10 nucleotides matching TRBD1. The CDR3 length is 14 residues. Germline CDR1 SNHLY, CDR2 FYNNEI. After removal of 8 bases from V and 12 bases from J, the junction contained 13 bases not matched to a gene. The CDR3 DNA reads as TGTGCCAGCTTACCGGGACAGGGGTCTCTGAGGCAGTTCTTC. Translated, it gives CASLPGQGSLRQFF.

J is TRBJ1-2 and V is TRBV15; D may be TRBD1 (5 bases). The CDR3 sequence is 14 residues long. The V and J ends lost 1 base and 2 bases respectively, with 8 bases between them. CDR1 and CDR2 (germline): LNHNV, YYDKDF (reference sequence). The CDR3 spells CATSRGTGNYGYTF. The CDR3 DNA follows: TGTGCCACCAGCAGAGGCACAGGAAACTATGGCTACACCTTC.

The chain carries TRBV19 and TRBJ1-2, with D perhaps matching TRBD1 (5 bases). The CDR3 spans 14 residues. Germline CDR1 and CDR2: LNHDA and SQIVND (reference sequence). Trimming removed 2 bases at V and 2 bases at J, with 9 bases between. CDR3 in DNA: TGTGCCAGTAGTATACAGGGAACCAACTATGGCTACACCTTC. This sequence encodes CASSIQGTNYGYTF.

This rearrangement joins TRBV7-2 to TRBJ1-4; TRBD1 agrees at 10 bases. V lost 5 bases to trimming and J lost 6 bases; unmatched junction nucleotides: 3. The CDR3 length is 14 residues. Germline V gives CDR1 SGHTA, CDR2 FQGNSA. CDR3 nucleotide sequence: TGTGCCAGCAGCACGGACAGGGGGGATGAAAAACTGTTTTTT. Amino acid sequence: CASSTDRGDEKLFF.

This clone was observed a single time. The J gene is TRBJ1-5, the V gene TRBV19, with D perhaps matching TRBD1 (5 bases). In germline, CDR1 is LNHDA, CDR2 SQIVND (reference sequence). There are 15 residues in the CDR3. The ends were cut back, 5 bases at V and 0 bases at J, with 11 bases in the middle. The chain's CDR3 is CASSGAGYSNQPQHF. CDR3 sequence (DNA): TGTGCCAGTAGTGGGGCAGGGTATAGCAATCAGCCCCAGCATTTT. Full variable domain (rest looked up from reference TRBV19 and TRBJ1-5): DGGITQSPKYLFRKEGQNVTLSCEQNLNHDAMYWYRQDPGQGLRLIYYSQIVNDFQKGDIAEGYSVSREKKESFPLTVTSAQKNPTAFYLCASSGAGYSNQPQHFGDGTRLSIL.

The chain couples TRBV6-5 to TRBJ1-5, with no clear D. V was trimmed by 2 bases and J by 5 bases, leaving 10 bases between them. Per the germline V gene, CDR1 is MNHEY and CDR2 is SVGAGI. The CDR3 runs 14 residues. In nucleotides, the CDR3 is TGTGCCAGCAGTTACCAGGAAGCTCATCAGCCCCAGCATTTT. This gives the protein CASSYQEAHQPQHF.

The V gene is TRBV30, the J gene TRBJ1-5; no reliable D call. Germline V lookup: CDR1 GTSNPN, CDR2 SVGIG (reference sequence). The CDR3 extends over 15 amino acids. V dropped 2 bases and J dropped 2 bases, with 13 bases sitting between them. The CDR3 sequence is CAWSPRVAGNQPQHF. For the CDR3, the DNA is TGTGCCTGGAGTCCCCGGGTGGCAGGCAATCAGCCCCAGCATTTT.

The chain couples TRBV7-3 to TRBJ2-1, with no clear D. Looked up from germline, CDR1 is SGHTA and CDR2 is FQGTGA. V lost 2 bases to trimming and J lost 10 bases, with 12 bases between them. The CDR3 runs to 13 residues. Here the CDR3 reads CASSLSSTREQFF. The CDR3 bases are TGTGCCAGCAGCTTATCCTCGACTCGGGAGCAGTTCTTC.

This clone was picked up one time. The rearrangement links TRBV29-1 to TRBJ2-7; 7 nucleotides match TRBD2. V shed 1 base and J 5 bases; nucleotides not matched to a gene: 11. From germline, CDR1 is SQVTM and CDR2 ANQGSEA. CDR3 length: 15 residues. The CDR3 DNA is TGCAGCGTTGAAGGGGCTAGCGGATGGGGTAACGAGCAGTACTTC. Translated: CSVEGASGWGNEQYF.

This clone was counted a single time. The chain is built from TRBV7-9 and TRBJ2-2, with 7 bases that match TRBD2. V trimming: 3 bases; J trimming: 4 bases; junction bases outside the gene matches: 8. CDR1 and CDR2 (germline): SEHNR, FQNEAQ (reference sequence). CDR3 length: 16 amino acids. CDR3 nucleotides: TGTGCCAGCAGCTTGGGGGGGAGTCCGGTCACCGGGGAGCTGTTTTTT. It codes for CASSLGGSPVTGELFF.

The rearrangement uses TRBV24-1 and TRBJ2-1; 14 bases map to TRBD2. This CDR3 is 19 amino acids long. The germline V gene encodes CDR1 KGHDR and CDR2 SFDVKD. The V and J ends lost 4 bases and 6 bases, in that order; junction bases with no gene match: 13. CDR3 sequence reads: CATSDAIGGLAGVPNEQFF. As DNA, the CDR3 is TGTGCCACCAGTGACGCCATTGGGGGACTAGCGGGAGTACCCAATGAGCAGTTCTTC.

The CDR3 DNA reads as TGTGCCAGCAGCGTAATGACTAGCGTAAGGATAGAGACCCAGTACTTC. Its translation: CASSVMTSVRIETQYF. This chain uses TRBV9 with TRBJ2-5, with TRBD2 identical over 8 bases. V lost 1 base, J lost 4 bases, and 9 bases stayed unmatched. The CDR3 runs to 16 residues. Germline CDR1 reads SGDLS; CDR2 reads YYNGEE.

This clone is a singleton in its sample. The rearrangement links TRBV19 to TRBJ2-7; 10 bases line up with TRBD2. The length of the CDR3 is 15 residues. Germline-derived CDR1 and CDR2 are LNHDA and SQIVND (reference sequence). The ends lost 2 bases at V and 3 bases at J; junction bases unmatched: 4. In DNA, the CDR3 is TGTGCCAGTAGTATATCCCTAGCGGGAGTCTACGAGCAGTACTTC. Translated, it gives CASSISLAGVYEQYF.

The chain joins TRBV7-2 to TRBJ2-2, with D maybe TRBD1 (5 bases). CDR1 and CDR2 from the germline V gene are SGHTA and FQGNSA. V was shortened by 5 bases and J by 5 bases, with 9 bases between the two germline ends. CDR3 length equals 13 residues. The CDR3 loop reads CASSLQGTGELFF. The CDR3 coding sequence is TGTGCCAGCAGCCTGCAGGGAACCGGGGAGCTGTTTTTT.

This rearrangement joins TRBV5-4 to TRBJ2-7, with D tentatively TRBD2 (6 bases). Between the trimmed V and J ends, which lost 4 bases and 6 bases, there was a span of 20 bases. Germline V gene lookup returns CDR1 SGHNT and CDR2 YYREEE (reference sequence). The CDR3 totals 15 residues. DNA for the CDR3: TGTGCCAGCAGCGGGGGGAGGACGGGGCCCGCCGAGCAGTACTTC. It is translated as CASSGGRTGPAEQYF.

The sample holds one count of this clone. The chain uses TRBV24-1 and TRBJ1-1; no clear D. The CDR3 length is 11 residues. V was cut by 5 bases and J by 6 bases, with 6 bases left in between. Germline CDR1 KGHDR, CDR2 SFDVKD. The CDR3 bases are TGTGCCACCAGTGTCGGGTCTGAAGCTTTCTTT. Translating gives CATSVGSEAFF.

This clone occurred a few times. Other DNA sequences of this sample code for an identical CDR3. V gene TRBV18 combines with J gene TRBJ1-5, with D tentatively TRBD1 (5 bases). Germline V gene data show CDR1 as KGHSH and CDR2 as LQKENI. The CDR3 is 13 amino acids. The V end lost 6 bases, the J end lost 0 bases, and 6 bases lay between the germline ends. This chain's CDR3 is CASSQGSNQPQHF. The CDR3 DNA reads TGTGCCAGCTCTCAGGGTAGCAATCAGCCCCAGCATTTT.

The V and J genes are TRBV28 and TRBJ1-5; D may be TRBD1 (6 bases). The germline V gene has CDR1 MDHEN and CDR2 SYDVKM. Trimming cost V 6 bases and J 0 bases, with 18 bases left between them. This CDR3 region has 17 residues. The CDR3 DNA reads TGTGCCAGCAGCCCGAGAAGATACAGGGTTAGCAATCAGCCCCAGCATTTT. Protein product: CASSPRRYRVSNQPQHF. Complete variable domain (other parts from reference TRBV28 and TRBJ1-5): DVKVTQSSRYLVKRTGEKVFLECVQDMDHENMFWYRQDPGLGLRLIYFSYDVKMKEKGDIPEGYSVSREKKERFSLILESASTNQTSMYLCASSPRRYRVSNQPQHFGDGTRLSIL.

Points on this clone: Distinct nucleotide sequences in the sample also encode this CDR3. V and J are TRBV28 and TRBJ1-2; no reliable D call. V was cut by 4 bases and J by 4 bases, with 4 bases left in between. The CDR3 is 11 residues long. The germline V gene encodes CDR1 MDHEN and CDR2 SYDVKM. This CDR3 reads CASSSGYGYTF. CDR3 in DNA: TGTGCCAGCAGTTCGGGCTATGGCTACACCTTC.

The chain combines TRBV19 with TRBJ2-1; 7 bases are a match to TRBD2. The CDR3 sequence is 15 residues long. Germline V CDR1 and CDR2: LNHDA, SQIVND (reference sequence). V shed 7 bases and J 1 base; nucleotides not matched to a gene: 7. In DNA form, the CDR3 reads TGTGCCAGTAACACCGGGGACTATTCCTACAATGAGCAGTTCTTC. As protein: CASNTGDYSYNEQFF. Using reference TRBV19 and TRBJ2-1 for the parts outside the CDR3, the full variable domain is DGGITQSPKYLFRKEGQNVTLSCEQNLNHDAMYWYRQDPGQGLRLIYYSQIVNDFQKGDIAEGYSVSREKKESFPLTVTSAQKNPTAFYLCASNTGDYSYNEQFFGPGTRLTVL.

V is TRBV7-3 and J is TRBJ2-2, with D maybe TRBD2 (7 bases). The germline gives CDR1 SGHTA, CDR2 FQGTGA. The CDR3 extends over 16 amino acids. Trimming removed 3 bases at V and 4 bases at J, with 15 bases between. The CDR3 is CASSFQQGGSTGELFF. The CDR3 DNA follows: TGTGCCAGCAGCTTCCAACAGGGAGGGAGCACCGGGGAGCTGTTTTTT.

This sequence joins TRBV2 and TRBJ1-6; possible D gene TRBD1, 6 bases. V lost 6 bases and J lost 10, with 19 bases in between. CDR1 and CDR2 from the germline V gene are SNHLY and FYNNEI. The CDR3 totals 15 residues. The CDR3 spells CASRRRTAVESPLHF. The CDR3 bases are TGTGCCAGCAGGAGGAGGACAGCGGTTGAGTCACCCCTCCACTTT.

The V call is TRBV7-9, the J call TRBJ2-4; D gene unclear. The CDR3 contains 13 residues. V was pared by 4 bases and J by 5 bases, with 9 bases between. CDR1 is SEHNR and CDR2 is FQNEAQ in the germline V gene (reference sequence). CDR3 loop: CASSSRLENIQYF. The CDR3 DNA follows: TGTGCCAGCAGCTCCCGACTGGAAAACATTCAGTACTTC. Complete variable domain (other parts from reference TRBV7-9 and TRBJ2-4): DTGVSQNPRHKITKRGQNVTFRCDPISEHNRLYWYRQTLGQGPEFLTYFQNEAQLEKSRLLSDRFSAERPKGSFSTLEIQRTEQGDSAMYLCASSSRLENIQYFGAGTRLSVL.

The genes are TRBV19 and TRBJ1-6, with D unresolved. This CDR3 spans 13 amino acids. Germline V lookup: CDR1 LNHDA, CDR2 SQIVND (reference sequence). Trimming took off 4 bases at V and 6 bases at J, with 7 bases between the two ends. CDR3 nucleotides: TGTGCCAGTAGTAGCGGATTTAATTCACCCCTCCACTTT. As protein: CASSSGFNSPLHF.

This chain connects TRBV9 to TRBJ1-6; possible D gene TRBD1, 6 bases. This CDR3 comprises 15 residues. CDR1 and CDR2 (germline): SGDLS, YYNGEE. Trimming shortened V by 3 bases and J by 6 bases, and 13 bases separated the two germline ends. CDR3 loop: CASSGPGQTNSPLHF. For the CDR3, the DNA is TGTGCCAGCAGCGGACCGGGACAAACTAATTCACCCCTCCACTTT.